These T cell receptor beta chains were read from a single sample in a study of T-cell memory formation after mild COVID-19. TCRdb re-called the 5' RACE reads through MiXCR, storing one row per CDR3 protein. The data contain about 210,000 distinct CDR3 sequences, about 27% of them singletons. The sequencing input was PBMCs or a T cell subset sorted from them (not recorded which). The receptors shown here come from an adult woman who had mild COVID-19 (a few samples of this study predate the infection). Cell type and time point are not known. Both conserved end residues are part of each CDR3. The D gene is left open where the match is weak. Clone size is given for some rows only: seen once, a few or many times, or a class if the clone is expanded.

clone size	D gene	V gene	J gene	CDR3 protein	CDR3 DNA
NA	TRBD2	TRBV24-1	TRBJ2-1	CATSDPGTSSFNEQFF	TGTGCCACCAGTGATCCCGGGACTAGCAGCTTCAATGAGCAGTTCTTC
few	TRBD1	TRBV2	TRBJ1-2	CASSDGTVYGYTF	TGTGCCAGCAGTGATGGGACAGTTTATGGCTACACCTTC
NA	TRBD2	TRBV7-2	TRBJ2-7	CASSPHGTITSYEQYF	TGTGCCAGCAGCCCCCACGGGACTATTACATCCTACGAGCAGTACTTC
few	NA	TRBV5-1	TRBJ2-7	CASSLVEGASSYEQYF	TGCGCCAGCAGCTTGGTGGAGGGGGCAAGCTCCTACGAGCAGTACTTC
few	NA	TRBV5-1	TRBJ1-2	CASSTGTTGNYGYTF	TGCGCCAGCAGCACAGGGACAACGGGGAACTATGGCTACACCTTC
many	NA	TRBV5-1	TRBJ2-5	CASSAGQTQETQYF	TGCGCCAGCAGCGCGGGACAGACCCAAGAGACCCAGTACTTC
NA	TRBD1	TRBV7-2	TRBJ2-7	CASSSQGAYEQYF	TGTGCCAGCAGCTCGCAGGGGGCGTACGAGCAGTACTTC
few	TRBD1	TRBV10-3	TRBJ2-1	CAISRTGAYNEQFF	TGTGCCATCAGTCGGACAGGGGCCTACAATGAGCAGTTCTTC
few	NA	TRBV5-1	TRBJ2-2	CASSGYGEHRGELFF	TGCGCCAGCAGTGGGTATGGTGAGCACCGGGGGGAGCTGTTTTTT
NA	NA	TRBV4-1	TRBJ1-4	CASSQEPGARGEKLFF	TGCGCCAGCAGCCAAGAGCCCGGGGCGAGGGGTGAAAAACTGTTTTTT
NA	TRBD1	TRBV6-2/TRBV6-3	TRBJ2-2	CASTSGTEDSGELFF	TGTGCCAGCACATCCGGGACAGAGGATTCCGGGGAGCTGTTTTTT
NA	NA	TRBV12-3/TRBV12-4	TRBJ1-1	CASSLEQVNTEAFF	TGTGCCAGCAGTTTGGAACAGGTAAACACTGAAGCTTTCTTT
few	TRBD1	TRBV29-1	TRBJ1-1	CSVVTGGGTEAFF	TGCAGCGTTGTAACAGGGGGAGGGACTGAAGCTTTCTTT
NA	NA	TRBV10-3	TRBJ2-3	CAISELDVAQDTQYF	TGTGCCATCAGTGAGCTGGACGTAGCACAAGATACGCAGTATTTT
NA	TRBD2	TRBV5-1	TRBJ2-1	CASSLRTSEYGEQFF	TGCGCCAGCAGCTTGAGGACTAGCGAGTACGGGGAGCAGTTCTTC
few	NA	TRBV11-2	TRBJ1-3	CASSLPRLGNTIYF	TGTGCCAGCAGCTTGCCCCGACTTGGAAACACCATATATTTT
few	NA	TRBV11-2	TRBJ2-2	CATTEGELFF	TGTGCCACCACCGAGGGGGAGCTGTTTTTT
NA	NA	TRBV5-1	TRBJ2-3	CASSTPKDGLTDTQYF	TGCGCCAGCAGCACACCGAAGGACGGACTCACAGATACGCAGTATTTT
few	NA	TRBV19	TRBJ1-2	CASSTTPNNLGGYTF	TGTGCCAGTAGTACCACTCCCAACAACCTTGGTGGCTACACCTTC
few	TRBD1	TRBV5-1	TRBJ1-1	CASSPGQGMNTEAFF	TGCGCCAGCAGCCCAGGACAGGGAATGAACACTGAAGCTTTCTTT
NA	NA	TRBV29-1	TRBJ2-7	CSVEWGADYEQYF	TGCAGCGTTGAATGGGGGGCTGACTACGAGCAGTACTTC
NA	NA	TRBV18	TRBJ1-1	CASSQNSGGTEAFF	TGTGCCAGCTCACAAAACAGTGGGGGCACTGAAGCTTTCTTT
few	NA	TRBV5-8	TRBJ1-1	CASSLDGIQAFF	TGTGCCAGCAGCTTGGATGGCATTCAGGCTTTCTTT
NA	TRBD1	TRBV4-2	TRBJ2-1	CASSQDPFRDRGHNEQFF	TGTGCCAGCAGCCAAGACCCCTTCCGGGACAGGGGCCACAATGAGCAGTTCTTC
NA	NA	TRBV27	TRBJ1-1	CATWLGGYTEAFF	TGTGCCACCTGGTTAGGGGGTTACACTGAAGCTTTCTTT
NA	NA	TRBV5-1	TRBJ1-2	CASSENEQFYGYTF	TGCGCCAGCAGCGAAAATGAGCAGTTCTATGGCTACACCTTC
NA	NA	TRBV5-6	TRBJ2-5	CASSISSGHDLVMATQYF	TGTGCCAGCAGCATCAGTTCGGGACACGATTTGGTGATGGCGACCCAGTACTTC